This TCR beta chain was observed in a study of OX40 agonist ivuxolimab in advanced cancers. Study context: Ivuxolimab, an agonistic anti-OX40 (CD134) antibody, was given to patients. Head and neck, renal cell, melanoma or hepatocellular carcinoma were the cancers that dose-escalation patients had.

As for this clone: What it binds is not known.

The study, taken as a whole, reports: Determination of antigen specificity was not performed for the expanded peripheral T cells. Relative to CD4+ cells, CD8+ T cells on average had more expanded clones.

Produced via immunoSEQ multiplex PCR; TCRdb's table is partial and in-frame only. The table lists 70,000 to 85,000 clones, 90% to 95% of them singletons, with more than 9.5% in the top ten. CDR3 length equals 19 residues. Germline V gene lookup returns CDR1 MNHEY and CDR2 SMNVEV (reference sequence). V lost 3 bases, J lost 0 bases, and 23 bases lay in between. V and J are TRBV27 and TRBJ2-5; tentative D call: TRBD1 (6 bases). The specimen was CD4+ or CD8+ T cells sorted from blood, collected in a trial of the OX40 agonist ivuxolimab. The sequence derives from an adult with an advanced solid tumor such as melanoma, head and neck, liver or kidney cancer. In DNA form, the CDR3 reads TGTGCCAGCAGTTTCGGACGACGAACAGGGTTTGGGAACCAAGAGACCCAGTACTTC. Amino acids: CASSFGRRTGFGNQETQYF.